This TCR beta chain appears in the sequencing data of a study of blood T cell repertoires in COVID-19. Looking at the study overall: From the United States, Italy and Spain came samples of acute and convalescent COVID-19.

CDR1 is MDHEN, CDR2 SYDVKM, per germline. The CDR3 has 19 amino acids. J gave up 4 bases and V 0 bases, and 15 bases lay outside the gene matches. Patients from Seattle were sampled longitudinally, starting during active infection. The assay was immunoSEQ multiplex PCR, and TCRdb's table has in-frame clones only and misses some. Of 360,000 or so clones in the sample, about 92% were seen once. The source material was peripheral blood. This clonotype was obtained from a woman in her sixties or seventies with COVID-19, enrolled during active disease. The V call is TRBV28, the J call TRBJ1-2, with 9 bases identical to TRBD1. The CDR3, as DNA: TGTGCCAGCAGTTTATGGACCGGGACAGGGAAGGTTGGGGCCTATGGCTACACCTTC. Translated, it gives CASSLWTGTGKVGAYGYTF.